This section outlines one T cell receptor (beta chain) sequence together with its context. The sample carries other DNA sequences with the same CDR3. The authors' processing: Amplification with reference gene primers provided the estimates of nucleated cell counts. Here immunoSEQ multiplex PCR was the method, and the copy in TCRdb shows in-frame clones only, minus some. Clone size and the V and J calls come from that table; the DNA yielded D and trimming. The sample records 200,000 to 250,000 clones, 87% being singletons. This sample stems from a study of blood T cell repertoires in COVID-19. Study-level information: T cells, B-cell-depleted T cells, or PBMCs supplied cDNA or gDNA.

The V gene's germline CDR1 is SGDLS and CDR2 YYNGEE. V lost 0 bases to trimming and J lost 2 bases, with 9 bases between them. The CDR3 extends over 15 amino acids. This rearrangement joins TRBV9 to TRBJ2-1, with D possibly TRBD2 on 7 matching bases. The sequence came from a young woman who had recovered from COVID-19. The sequencing sample was made of peripheral blood. The CDR3 coding sequence is TGTGCCAGCAGCGTAGGCGGGGGCACCTACAATGAGCAGTTCTTC. Protein sequence: CASSVGGGTYNEQFF. The whole variable domain, remainder taken from reference TRBV9 and TRBJ2-1, is DSGVTQTPKHLITATGQRVTLRCSPRSGDLSVYWYQQSLDQGLQFLIQYYNGEERAKGNILERFSAQQFPDLHSELNLSSLELGDSALYFCASSVGGGTYNEQFFGPGTRLTVL.